The T cell receptor (beta chain) under discussion was sequenced for a study of T cell responses to AZD1222 COVID-19 vaccine. Study observations and caveats: Most donors were white British, females outnumbered males, and clonal diversity was possibly underestimated. Only a handful of individuals given AZD1222 were seropositive at baseline. An increase in Spike-specific TCR breadth and depth was observed after two AZD1222 doses.

This clone was detected a few times. Its antigen remains unidentified. The V gene lost 0 bases and the J gene lost 0 bases, with 10 bases spanning the gap. The germline V gene encodes CDR1 SGHRS and CDR2 YFSETQ. This CDR3 has 15 residues. TCRdb's copy holds only in-frame clones and misses some; the assay was immunoSEQ multiplex PCR. In the table there are approximately 90,000 clones, approximately 88% of which are singletons. The receptor was derived from an adult in good health. The rearrangement links TRBV5-1 to TRBJ2-7, with no clear D. Sequenced material: peripheral blood, taken on day 0 of AZD1222 vaccination. CDR3 amino acids: CASSLGYGGSYEQYF. The CDR3 nucleotides are TGCGCCAGCAGCTTGGGATACGGCGGCTCCTACGAGCAGTACTTC. Full variable domain (outside the CDR3, taken from reference TRBV5-1 and TRBJ2-7): KAGVTQTPRYLIKTRGQQVTLSCSPISGHRSVSWYQQTPGQGLQFLFEYFSETQRNKGNFPGRFSGRQFSNSRSEMNVSTLELGDSALYLCASSLGYGGSYEQYFGPGTRLTVT.